Below, 4 T cell receptor beta chains from the same sample are listed, as sequenced in a study of blood T cell repertoires in COVID-19. Measured with immunoSEQ multiplex PCR; TCRdb has only the in-frame clones, and not every one. The sample has about 48,000 clones; more than 75% are singletons. Material: peripheral blood. The receptors originated from a woman aged 80 or over with COVID-19, enrolled during active disease.

V usage is TRBV15 and J usage is TRBJ1-1; D is unclear. V shed 1 base and J shed 2 bases, with 5 bases lying between them. CDR3 length: 13 amino acids. CDR1 and CDR2 from the germline V gene are LNHNV and YYDKDF (reference sequence). CDR3 sequence reads: CATSRAVNTEAFF. CDR3 coding DNA: TGTGCCACCAGCAGAGCAGTTAACACTGAAGCTTTCTTT.

V gene TRBV12-3 or TRBV12-4 combines with J gene TRBJ2-2; 9 bases fit TRBD2. The CDR3 length is 13 residues. V was pared by 10 bases and J by 4 bases, with 4 bases of the junction left unmatched. The CDR3 loop reads CATSGVSTGELFF. CDR3 in DNA: TGTGCCACTAGCGGGGTTAGCACCGGGGAGCTGTTTTTT.

The chain recombines TRBV5-1 with TRBJ1-5, with D perhaps matching TRBD1 (5 bases). The CDR3 is 16 residues long. Germline values: CDR1 SGHRS, CDR2 YFSETQ. Trimming pared 2 bases from V and 4 bases from J, leaving 16 bases between. The CDR3 DNA reads TGCGCCAGCAGCTTAGGGGATAGAGGTCGAAATCAGCCCCAGCATTTT. It specifies CASSLGDRGRNQPQHF.

A single count supports this clone. The CDR3 nucleotides read TGTGCCAGCAGCCAAGCTACAGGGAGCTATGGCTACACCTTC. Protein: CASSQATGSYGYTF. The chain is built from TRBV3-1 (or the pseudogene TRBV3-2) and TRBJ1-2; a weak D match, TRBD1 (6 bases). The germline V gene encodes CDR1 LGHDT and CDR2 YNNKEL (reference sequence). V shed 1 base and J shed 4 bases, with 10 bases lying between them. The CDR3 has 14 residues.